This T cell receptor beta chain originates from a study of cytotoxic CD8 clonotypes in ibrutinib-treated CLL. Study information: Responses: 24 partial, 2 complete; after median around 70 months, roughly 15 stayed remitted, approximately twelve progressed.

With cryopreserved PBMCs as the source, 1.5 to 2 micrograms of genomic DNA went to TCR beta libraries. Measured with immunoSEQ multiplex PCR; TCRdb has only the in-frame clones, and not every one. The sample lists about 300,000 clones, 67% occurring once. Study-wide findings and caveats: Clonality, elevated at ibrutinib response, dropped back toward baseline at progression. The study found public clonotypes uncommon, contracting or stable on treatment.

Concerning this clone itself: The antigen remains unidentified.

The receptor comes from a human donor with chronic lymphocytic leukemia. The sequenced sample was PBMCs, obtained after 36 months of ibrutinib treatment.

CDR3 bases: TGCGCCAGCAAGGTGGAGGGGACCTCGAACACTGAAGCTTTCTTT. It encodes CASKVEGTSNTEAFF. The genes are TRBV5-1 and TRBJ1-1, with D perhaps matching TRBD1 (5 bases). From germline, CDR1 is SGHRS and CDR2 YFSETQ. Trimming took 6 bases from V and 1 from J, leaving 16 bases between them. CDR3 length: 15 amino acids.